This TCR beta chain was observed in a study of metastatic and nonmetastatic thyroid tumors. The overall study: Repertoire data that came from the blood and tumor or nodule tissue of malignant and benign thyroid patients were compared.

Note on this clone: What it binds is unknown.

Thyroid surgery was performed in patients who had received no treatment beforehand. In the original analysis: The study's classifier, a distant-metastasis tool for papillary thyroid cancer, was built using CDR3 differences across clinicopathological groups. With MiXCR, TCRdb reprocessed the PCR reads. These V and J calls rely on TCRdb rather than the paper's analysis. This sample has 5,500 or so clones, with 30% to 40% found just once. CDR3 length: 13 residues. Germline lookup yields CDR1 SGHRS and CDR2 YFSETQ. V shed 0 bases and J 7 bases; nucleotides not matched to a gene: 3. Overall study findings and caveats: TCR beta diversity was reportedly significantly higher in malignant thyroid tumors than benign nodules, in blood and tumor.

The source material was adjacent normal tissue. The sequence came from a male donor with papillary thyroid cancer or a benign thyroid nodule (not recorded which). Some clones in this sample may be carry-over from other donors' samples. The V and J genes are TRBV5-1 and TRBJ1-1; TRBD1 agrees at 7 bases. The CDR3 reads CASSLDGQVEAFF. The CDR3 DNA reads as TGCGCCAGCAGCTTGGATGGACAGGTTGAAGCTTTCTTT.